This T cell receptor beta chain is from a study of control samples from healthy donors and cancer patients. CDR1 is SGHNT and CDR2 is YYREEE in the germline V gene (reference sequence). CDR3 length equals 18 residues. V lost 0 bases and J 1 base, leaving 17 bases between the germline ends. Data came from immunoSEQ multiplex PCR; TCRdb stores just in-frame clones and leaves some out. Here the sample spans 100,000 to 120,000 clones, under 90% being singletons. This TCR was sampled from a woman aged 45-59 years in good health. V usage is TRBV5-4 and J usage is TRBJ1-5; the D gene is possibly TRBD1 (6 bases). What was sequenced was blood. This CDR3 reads CASSLADRQSWSNQPQHF. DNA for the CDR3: TGTGCCAGCAGCTTGGCTGACAGGCAATCATGGAGCAATCAGCCCCAGCATTTT.